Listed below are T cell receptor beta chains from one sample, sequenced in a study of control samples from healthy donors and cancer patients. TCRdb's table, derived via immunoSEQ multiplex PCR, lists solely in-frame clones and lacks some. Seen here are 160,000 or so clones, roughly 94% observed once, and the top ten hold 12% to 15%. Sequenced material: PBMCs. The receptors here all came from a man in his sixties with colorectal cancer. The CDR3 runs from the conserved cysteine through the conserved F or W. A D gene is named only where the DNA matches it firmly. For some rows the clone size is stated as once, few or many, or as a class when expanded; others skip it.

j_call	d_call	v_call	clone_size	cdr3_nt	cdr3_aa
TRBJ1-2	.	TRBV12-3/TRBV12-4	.	TGTGCCAGCAGTTTCAACCCTCAGGGAGGGACCTTC	CASSFNPQGGTF
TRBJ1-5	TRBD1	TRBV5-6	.	TGTGCCAGCAGCTCATACAGGGGGCAGGGTCAGCCCCAGCATTTT	CASSSYRGQGQPQHF
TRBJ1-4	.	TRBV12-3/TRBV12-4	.	TGTGCCAGCAGTTTAGGGGCGAATGAAAAACTGTTTTTT	CASSLGANEKLFF
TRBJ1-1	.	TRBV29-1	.	TGCAGCGCCCGACCGGGACCGTTGTCCCATGAAGCTTTCTTT	CSARPGPLSHEAFF
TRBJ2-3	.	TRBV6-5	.	TGTGCCAGCAGCCGCGCACTAAATACAGATACGCAGTATTTT	CASSRALNTDTQYF
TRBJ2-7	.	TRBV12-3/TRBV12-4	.	TGTGCCAGCAGTCTCAGTGGAGCCTACGAGCAGTACTTC	CASSLSGAYEQYF
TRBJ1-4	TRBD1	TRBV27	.	TGTGCCAGCAGTCGAGGGCCCAGGGGGGCCTCAACTAATGAAAAACTGTTTTTT	CASSRGPRGASTNEKLFF
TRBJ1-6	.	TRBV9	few	TGTGCCAGCAGCCCCCAAGGGGAGCCTTCACCCCTCCACTTT	CASSPQGEPSPLHF
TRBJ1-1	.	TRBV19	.	TGTGCCAGTAGCCCCATAATGAGGCATTATGAAGCTTTCTTT	CASSPIMRHYEAFF
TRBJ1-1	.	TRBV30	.	TGTGCCTGGAGGGCCGGGAACACTGAAGCTTTCTTT	CAWRAGNTEAFF
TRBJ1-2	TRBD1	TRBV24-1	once	TGTGCCACCAGTGATCCGGGACAGGGCTATGGCTACACCTTC	CATSDPGQGYGYTF
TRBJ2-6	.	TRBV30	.	TGTGCCTGGGATGTGGACAGAGCCTCTGGGGCCAACGTCCTGACTTTC	CAWDVDRASGANVLTF
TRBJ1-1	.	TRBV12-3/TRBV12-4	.	TGTGCCAGCAGTTTAATGAACACTGAAGCTTTCTTT	CASSLMNTEAFF
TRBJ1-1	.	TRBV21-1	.	TGTGCCAGCAGCAAAAGGACGGGACAGGGTGAGAACACTGAAGCTTTCTTT	CASSKRTGQGENTEAFF
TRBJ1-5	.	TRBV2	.	TGTGCCAGCAAATCCAGGAACAATCAGCCCCAGCATTTT	CASKSRNNQPQHF
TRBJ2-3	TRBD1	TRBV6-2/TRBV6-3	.	TGTGCCAGCAGCCCTCACAGGGGAAGTCGCACAGATACGCAGTATTTT	CASSPHRGSRTDTQYF
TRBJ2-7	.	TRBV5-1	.	TGCGCCAGCAGCTCGGCCGGGACTCTCTCCTACGAGCAGTACTTC	CASSSAGTLSYEQYF
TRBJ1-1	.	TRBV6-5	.	TGTGCCAGCAGTTGGGGGGGTTGGGGGACTGAAGCTTTCTTT	CASSWGGWGTEAFF
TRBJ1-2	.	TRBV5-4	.	TGTGCCAGCAGTTTTTTTACGACAGGCTCAGCTGGCTACACCTTC	CASSFFTTGSAGYTF
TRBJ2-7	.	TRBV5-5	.	TGTGCCAGCAGCCCGGACGGAGGTGGGACCTACGAGCAGTACTTC	CASSPDGGGTYEQYF
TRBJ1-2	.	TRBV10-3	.	TGTGCCATCAGTGATTGGGTTAACCCCAGGACTAACTATGGCTACACCTTC	CAISDWVNPRTNYGYTF
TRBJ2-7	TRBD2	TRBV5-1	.	TGCGCCAGCAGCTTGGATGGTACCGGGACTACTCGCGAGCAGTACTTC	CASSLDGTGTTREQYF
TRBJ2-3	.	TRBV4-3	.	TGCGCCAGCAGCCAAGGGGGCTCAGATACGCAGTATTTT	CASSQGGSDTQYF
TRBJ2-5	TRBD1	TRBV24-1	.	TGTGCCACCAGTGACACCGGACAGGGACGAGAGACCCAGTACTTC	CATSDTGQGRETQYF
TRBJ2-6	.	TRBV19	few	TGTGCCAGTAGTATACGGTACTCTGGGGCCAACGTCCTGACTTTC	CASSIRYSGANVLTF
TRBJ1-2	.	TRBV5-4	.	TGTGCCAGCAGCTCCACAGGCGGGGGCTACACCTTC	CASSSTGGGYTF
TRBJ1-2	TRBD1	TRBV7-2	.	TGTGCCAGCATCGAAGGGACAGGGGAAACTGGCTACACCTTC	CASIEGTGETGYTF
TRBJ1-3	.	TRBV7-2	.	TGTGCCAGCAGCTTGGCACTCTCTGGAAACACCATATATTTT	CASSLALSGNTIYF
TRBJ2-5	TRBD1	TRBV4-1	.	TGCGCCAGCAGCCTAGGGATTGGACAGGGACAAGAGACCCAGTACTTC	CASSLGIGQGQETQYF
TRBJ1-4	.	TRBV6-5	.	TGTGCCAGCACGACGGTAACTAATGAAAAACTGTTTTTT	CASTTVTNEKLFF
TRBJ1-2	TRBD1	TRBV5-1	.	TGCGCCAGCAGCCCTGGGACAGGGGGCGCGGGTGGCTACACCTTC	CASSPGTGGAGGYTF
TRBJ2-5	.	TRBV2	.	TGTGCCAGCAGTGAAGAGACCCGGGAGACCCAGTACTTC	CASSEETRETQYF
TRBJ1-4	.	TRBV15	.	TGTGCCACCAGAGCAGGGGAGGTAGGCGAAAAACTGTTTTTT	CATRAGEVGEKLFF
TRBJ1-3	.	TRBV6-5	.	TGTGCCAGCGACCCTGGCTCTGGAAACACCATATATTTT	CASDPGSGNTIYF
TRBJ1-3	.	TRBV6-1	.	TGTGCCAGCAGTGAACTTGGCTATCGCGCTGGAAACACCATATATTTT	CASSELGYRAGNTIYF
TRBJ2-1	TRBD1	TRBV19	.	TGTGCCAGTAGTATAGATTCTCCGTCTGAGGGACAGGGTTGGACTTCGTTCAATGAGCAGTTCTTC	CASSIDSPSEGQGWTSFNEQFF
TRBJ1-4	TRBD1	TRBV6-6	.	TGTGCCAGCAGTCCCGGGACAGGGGATGAAAAACTGTTTTTT	CASSPGTGDEKLFF
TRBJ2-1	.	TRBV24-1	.	TGTGCCACCAGCCTACAGGGTGGGAAGCAGTTCTTC	CATSLQGGKQFF
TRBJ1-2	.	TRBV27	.	TGTGCCAGCAGTCCCGCCCGGGGCCTAATTAACTATGGCTACACCTTC	CASSPARGLINYGYTF
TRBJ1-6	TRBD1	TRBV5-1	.	TGCGCCAGCAGCTTTGCAGGGGGGAGCTCCTATAATTCACCCCTCCACTTT	CASSFAGGSSYNSPLHF
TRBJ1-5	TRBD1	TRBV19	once	TGTGCCAGTAGTACAGGGGGCATCATTAGCAATCAGCCCCAGCATTTT	CASSTGGIISNQPQHF
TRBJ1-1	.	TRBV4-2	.	TGTGCCAGCAGCCAAGTACGAGAGAACACTGAAGCTTTCTTT	CASSQVRENTEAFF
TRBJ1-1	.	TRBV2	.	TGTGCCAGCAGTGATGCCGGGACTCCTTTCTTT	CASSDAGTPFF
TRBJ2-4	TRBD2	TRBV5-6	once	TGTGCCAGCAGCTTGTTGACTAGCGGGGGGCTAGCCAAAAACATTCAGTACTTC	CASSLLTSGGLAKNIQYF
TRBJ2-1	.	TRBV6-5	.	TGTGCCAGCAGTTCAAATACAGGGATGGACTACAATGAGCAGTTCTTC	CASSSNTGMDYNEQFF
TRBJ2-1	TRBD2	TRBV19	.	TGTGCCAGTAGTATAGATGGACTAGCGGGGGAGACGCCCTCCAATGAGCAGTTCTTC	CASSIDGLAGETPSNEQFF
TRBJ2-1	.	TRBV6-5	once	TGTGCCAGCAGGGGGGCCTCCACCAATGAGCAGTTCTTC	CASRGASTNEQFF
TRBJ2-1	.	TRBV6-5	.	TGTGCCAGCAGCGGCAGGGGTAAACCCAATGAGCAGTTCTTC	CASSGRGKPNEQFF
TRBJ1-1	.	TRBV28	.	TGTGCCAGCAGTTCCAGGACAGAAGCTTTCTTT	CASSSRTEAFF
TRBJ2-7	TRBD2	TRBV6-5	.	TGTGCCAGCGGGGAGGGACCTCTCGAGCAGTACTTC	CASGEGPLEQYF
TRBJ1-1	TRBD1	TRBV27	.	TGTGCCAGCAGCCAGAACGAAGACAGGGTGACTGAAGCTTTCTTT	CASSQNEDRVTEAFF
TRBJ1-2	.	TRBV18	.	TGTGCCAGCTCATCCACATACAGCGTGAACTATGGCTACACCTTC	CASSSTYSVNYGYTF
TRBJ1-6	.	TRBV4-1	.	TGCGCCAGCAGCCAAGGCGGGCAGGGTGCCGGGTCCTATAATTCACCCCTCCACTTT	CASSQGGQGAGSYNSPLHF
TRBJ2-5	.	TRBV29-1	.	TGCAGCGTGAGGACCGAGGGAGAGACCCAGTACTTC	CSVRTEGETQYF
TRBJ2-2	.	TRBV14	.	TGTGCCAGCAGCCAAGAAAAAGGGCAAAGGGCCAGGGAGCTGTTTTTT	CASSQEKGQRARELFF
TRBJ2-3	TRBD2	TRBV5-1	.	TGCGCCAGCAGCTTGGCCGCGGGAGGCACAGATACGCAGTATTTT	CASSLAAGGTDTQYF
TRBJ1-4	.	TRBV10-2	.	TGCGCCAGCAGTGAAAGCGCAACTAATGAAAAACTGTTTTTT	CASSESATNEKLFF
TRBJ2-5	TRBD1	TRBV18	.	TGTGCCAGCTCACCACTTGGGACAGGGGTTGGTGAGACCCAGTACTTC	CASSPLGTGVGETQYF
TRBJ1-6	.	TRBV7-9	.	TGTGCCAGCAGCTTAGCAGGTTCAGGGGTGGATTCACCCCTCCACTTT	CASSLAGSGVDSPLHF